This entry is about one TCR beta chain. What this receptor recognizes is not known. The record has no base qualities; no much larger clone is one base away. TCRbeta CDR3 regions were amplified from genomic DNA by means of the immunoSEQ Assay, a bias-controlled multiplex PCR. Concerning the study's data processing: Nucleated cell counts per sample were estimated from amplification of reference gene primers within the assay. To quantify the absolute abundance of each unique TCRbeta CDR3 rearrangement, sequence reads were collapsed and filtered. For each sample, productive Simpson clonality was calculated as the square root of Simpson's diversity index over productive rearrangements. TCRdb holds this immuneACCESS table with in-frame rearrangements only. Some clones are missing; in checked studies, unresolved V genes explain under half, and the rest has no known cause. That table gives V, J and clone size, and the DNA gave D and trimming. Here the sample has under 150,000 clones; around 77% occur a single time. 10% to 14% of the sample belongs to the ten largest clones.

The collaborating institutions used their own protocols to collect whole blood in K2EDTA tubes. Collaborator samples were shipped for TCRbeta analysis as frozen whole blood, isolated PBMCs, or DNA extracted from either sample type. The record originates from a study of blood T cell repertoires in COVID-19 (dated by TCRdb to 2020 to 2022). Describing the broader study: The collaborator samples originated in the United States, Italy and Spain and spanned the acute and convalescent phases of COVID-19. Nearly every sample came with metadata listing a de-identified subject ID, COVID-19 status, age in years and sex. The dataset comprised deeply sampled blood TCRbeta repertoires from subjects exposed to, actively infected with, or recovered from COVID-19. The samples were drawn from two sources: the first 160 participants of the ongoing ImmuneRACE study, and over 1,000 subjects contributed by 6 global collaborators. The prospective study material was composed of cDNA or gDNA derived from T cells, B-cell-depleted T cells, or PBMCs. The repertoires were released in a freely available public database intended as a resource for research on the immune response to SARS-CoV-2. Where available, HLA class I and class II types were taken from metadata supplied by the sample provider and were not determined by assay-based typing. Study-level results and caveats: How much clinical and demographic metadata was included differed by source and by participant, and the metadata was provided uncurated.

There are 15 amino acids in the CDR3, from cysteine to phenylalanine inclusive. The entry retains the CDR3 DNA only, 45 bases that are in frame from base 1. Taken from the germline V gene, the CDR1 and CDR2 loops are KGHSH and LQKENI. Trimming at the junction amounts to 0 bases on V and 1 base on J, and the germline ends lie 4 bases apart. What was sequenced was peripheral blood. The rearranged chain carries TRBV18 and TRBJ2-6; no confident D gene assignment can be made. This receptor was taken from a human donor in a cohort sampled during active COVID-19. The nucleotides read TGTGCCAGCTCACCACCACATTCTGGGGCCAACGTCCTGACTTTC. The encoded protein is CASSPPHSGANVLTF.